Following are 18 T cell receptor beta chains from one sample sequenced in a study of blood T cell repertoires in COVID-19. Data came from immunoSEQ multiplex PCR; TCRdb stores just in-frame clones and leaves some out. The sample shows about 410,000 clones, just under 90% of them seen only once. The sequencing input was PBMCs or T cells enriched from blood (not recorded which). These receptors were taken from a woman under 40 who had recovered from COVID-19.

In its sample, this clone was seen once. The chain is built from TRBV7-9 and TRBJ1-1, with D possibly being TRBD1 (6 bases). The CDR3 extends over 16 amino acids. Germline CDR1 and CDR2: SEHNR and FQNEAQ (reference sequence). The V end was cut by 0 bases, the J end by 4 bases, with 15 bases between. The CDR3 region is CASSLAQGRGFTEAFF. The CDR3 DNA is TGTGCCAGCAGCTTAGCGCAGGGCAGGGGTTTCACTGAAGCTTTCTTT. Drawing the rest from reference TRBV7-9 and TRBJ1-1, the complete variable domain is DTGVSQNPRHKITKRGQNVTFRCDPISEHNRLYWYRQTLGQGPEFLTYFQNEAQLEKSRLLSDRFSAERPKGSFSTLEIQRTEQGDSAMYLCASSLAQGRGFTEAFFGQGTRLTVV.

This rearrangement joins TRBV6-5 to TRBJ1-1; 10 bases align to TRBD1. The CDR3 spans 14 residues. CDR1 and CDR2 (germline): MNHEY, SVGAGI. J was trimmed by 3 bases and V by 8 bases; bases with no gene match: 6. CDR3 in DNA: TGTGCCAGCCGGACAGGGGGAGCGGACACTGAAGCTTTCTTT. It translates to CASRTGGADTEAFF.

The chain uses TRBV11-1 and TRBJ2-1; 9 nucleotides agree with TRBD2. This CDR3 is built from 17 residues. Germline values: CDR1 SGHAT, CDR2 FQDESV (reference sequence). Trimming cost V 0 bases and J 8 bases; bases outside gene matches: 11. CDR3 sequence: CASSLARASGVGHEQFF. In DNA form, the CDR3 reads TGTGCCAGCAGCTTAGCGAGGGCTAGCGGGGTCGGCCATGAGCAGTTCTTC.

The chain recombines TRBV29-1 with TRBJ1-1; D unresolved. The CDR3 runs 12 residues. Germline values: CDR1 SQVTM, CDR2 ANQGSEA. V was trimmed by 7 bases and J by 1 base, leaving 10 bases between them. The CDR3 is CSAGARNTEAFF. CDR3 coding DNA: TGCAGCGCCGGCGCGAGGAACACTGAAGCTTTCTTT.

About this clone itself: This CDR3 fails to terminate in the conserved phenylalanine or tryptophan, so it likely reflects a read error. It is unclear where the CDR3 begins or ends on the DNA, so no DNA is shown, and the CDR3 is as TCRdb lists it. The J gene is TRBJ1-2, the V gene TRBV18; the table names TRBD1, a call not compared with the DNA. The CDR3 is 12 amino acids long, termini counted. Germline assignment: CDR1 KGHSH and CDR2 LQKENI. The CDR3 loop is CASSSNPQGASV.

In its sample, this clone was seen once. The rearrangement uses TRBV7-2 and TRBJ1-6; D might be TRBD1 (5 bases). This CDR3 is built from 15 residues. CDR1 SGHTA and CDR2 FQGNSA come from the germline V gene. Trimming left V 1 base short and J 6 bases short, with 10 bases between. The CDR3 region has the DNA TGTGCCAGCAGCTTAGGGGATAGGGGTAATTCACCCCTCCACTTT. Amino acid sequence: CASSLGDRGNSPLHF.

The chain combines TRBV21-1 with TRBJ1-5. TRBV21-1 is assigned pseudogene status. The CDR3 spans 16 residues. The CDR3 loop reads CASSKSIGWGNQPQHF. Written as DNA, the CDR3 is TGTGCCAGCAGCAAATCAATCGGGTGGGGCAATCAGCCCCAGCATTTT.

The rearrangement links TRBV24-1 to TRBJ2-5; 9 nucleotides agree with TRBD1. Germline CDR1 is KGHDR and CDR2 is SFDVKD. CDR3 length: 14 residues. The junction had 5 bases not matched to a gene; V was cut back by 5 bases and J by 5 bases. CDR3 DNA: TGTGCCACCAGTGCCGGACAGGGGATCGAGACCCAGTACTTC. It encodes CATSAGQGIETQYF.

The chain combines TRBV30 with TRBJ2-1, with 8 bases matching TRBD1. The CDR3 covers 16 residues. Trimming at V came to 2 bases and at J to 7 bases, leaving 13 bases not matched to a gene. The V gene's germline CDR1 is GTSNPN and CDR2 SVGIG (reference sequence). The CDR3 loop reads CAWSSPGTGTVNEQFF. In DNA form, the CDR3 reads TGTGCCTGGAGTTCCCCCGGGACAGGAACCGTTAATGAGCAGTTCTTC.

The V gene is TRBV2, the J gene TRBJ1-4, with D tentatively TRBD1 (5 bases). The germline gives CDR1 SNHLY, CDR2 FYNNEI. This CDR3 has 14 residues. The germline V and J ends were trimmed by 4 bases and 8 bases, with 14 bases remaining between them. The CDR3 region has the DNA TGTGCCAGCAGTGTAGCTGGGGCACCCGAAAAACTGTTTTTT. It codes for CASSVAGAPEKLFF.

The rearrangement uses TRBV24-1 and TRBJ1-2, with D tentatively TRBD1 (5 bases). This CDR3 contains 13 residues. Germline assignment: CDR1 KGHDR and CDR2 SFDVKD. With 4 bases removed from V and 8 bases from J, the gap between germline ends came to 13 bases. CDR3 in amino acids: CATSDPGIWGYTF. The CDR3 nucleotides read TGTGCCACCAGTGACCCAGGGATCTGGGGCTACACCTTC.

The chain joins TRBV9 to TRBJ2-6; 8 nucleotides line up with TRBD2. With 4 bases clipped from V and 3 bases from J, the junction kept 12 bases outside the gene matches. The CDR3 runs 18 residues. CDR1 is SGDLS and CDR2 is YYNGEE in the germline V gene. The CDR3 nucleotides read TGTGCCAGCAGCCTCCCCCGGGGGGGGGTAGGTGGGGCCAACGTCCTGACTTTC. It is translated as CASSLPRGGVGGANVLTF.

This sequence joins TRBV5-1 and TRBJ2-1, with D unresolved. CDR1 is SGHRS and CDR2 is YFSETQ in the germline V gene. The CDR3 is 17 residues long. The V end was cut by 1 base, the J end by 0 bases, with 14 bases between. Here the CDR3 reads CASSLIISISSYNEQFF. In nucleotides, the CDR3 is TGCGCCAGCAGCTTGATAATATCGATTAGCTCCTACAATGAGCAGTTCTTC.

The sample holds a few counts of this clone. The conserved phenylalanine or tryptophan is not found at the CDR3 terminus, so this likely reflects a read error. The DNA is omitted, as the CDR3 cannot be located on it reliably, and the CDR3 follows TCRdb's listing. This chain connects TRBV18 to TRBJ2-7; the DNA was not used to check the table's D call, TRBD2. CDR1 is KGHSH, CDR2 LQKENI, per germline. The CDR3 has 14 residues if both end residues are counted. CDR3 amino acids: CASSTQAGHGKAAG.

The J gene is TRBJ2-5, the V gene TRBV14; D call uncertain. The germline V gene encodes CDR1 SGHDN and CDR2 FVKESK. The CDR3 length is 12 residues. The V end was cut by 0 bases, the J end by 5 bases, with 4 bases between. CDR3 sequence reads: CASSQDLETQYF. The DNA for the CDR3 is TGTGCCAGCAGCCAAGATCTCGAGACCCAGTACTTC.

This chain joins TRBV6-6 and TRBJ1-2, with 9 bases fitting TRBD1. This CDR3 has 14 residues. CDR1 and CDR2 (germline): MNHNY, SVGAGI (reference sequence). With 5 bases clipped from V and 7 bases from J, the junction kept 8 bases outside the gene matches. In nucleotides, the CDR3 is TGTGCCAGCAGTCGGAGGGACAGGGCGATTGGCTACACCTTC. This translates into CASSRRDRAIGYTF.

The V call is TRBV10-3, the J call TRBJ1-1; D unclear. This CDR3 region has 13 residues. Trimming removed 5 bases from V and 3 bases from J, with 10 bases in between. The V gene's germline CDR1 is ENHRY and CDR2 SYGVKD. This CDR3 is CAISSGRYTEAFF. The DNA of the CDR3 is TGTGCCATCAGTTCGGGTCGGTACACTGAAGCTTTCTTT.

This clone was seen once. The V and J genes are TRBV10-3 and TRBJ1-5; no firm D call. The CDR3 sequence is 16 residues long. Germline CDR1 reads ENHRY; CDR2 reads SYGVKD. V gave up 2 bases and J gave up 3 bases, with 14 bases separating them. The CDR3 DNA follows: TGTGCCATCAGTGAGGTCGGAGTCAGCCCCAATCAGCCCCAGCATTTT. As protein: CAISEVGVSPNQPQHF.